This T cell receptor beta chain was recorded in a study of control samples from healthy donors and cancer patients. The data were produced by immunoSEQ multiplex PCR, yet TCRdb's version contains in-frame clones alone and is incomplete. This sample has some 94,000 clones, with less than 90% found just once. The TCR sequence derives from a woman aged 45-60 years with colorectal cancer. Sample: PBMCs.

CDR3 sequence: CASSTPFSYEQYV. The CDR3 DNA is TGTGCCAGCAGTACCCCGTTCAGCTACGAGCAGTACGTC. V is TRBV6-2 or TRBV6-3 and J is TRBJ2-7; D is undetermined. This CDR3 has 13 residues. The germline V gene has CDR1 MNHEY and CDR2 SVGEGT. V dropped 5 bases and J dropped 3 bases, with 11 bases sitting between them.